This TCR beta chain stems from a study of OX40 agonist ivuxolimab in advanced cancers. The method was immunoSEQ multiplex PCR; TCRdb's version includes in-frame clones alone and lacks a portion of them. The sample shows about 58,000 clones, roughly 87% of them seen only once. Unmatched junction bases numbered 9, after V lost 4 bases and J lost 1 base. CDR3 length equals 17 residues. CDR1 is LGHNA and CDR2 is YSLEER in the germline V gene. The material sequenced was CD4+ or CD8+ T cells sorted from blood, taken in a trial of the OX40 agonist ivuxolimab. The receptor comes from an adult with an advanced solid tumor such as melanoma, head and neck, liver or kidney cancer. The genes are TRBV4-3 and TRBJ2-2, with 7 bases lining up with TRBD2. As DNA, the CDR3 is TGCGCCAGCAGCCGCACGGTGGCGGGGGAGAACACCGGGGAGCTGTTTTTT. It yields the protein CASSRTVAGENTGELFF.